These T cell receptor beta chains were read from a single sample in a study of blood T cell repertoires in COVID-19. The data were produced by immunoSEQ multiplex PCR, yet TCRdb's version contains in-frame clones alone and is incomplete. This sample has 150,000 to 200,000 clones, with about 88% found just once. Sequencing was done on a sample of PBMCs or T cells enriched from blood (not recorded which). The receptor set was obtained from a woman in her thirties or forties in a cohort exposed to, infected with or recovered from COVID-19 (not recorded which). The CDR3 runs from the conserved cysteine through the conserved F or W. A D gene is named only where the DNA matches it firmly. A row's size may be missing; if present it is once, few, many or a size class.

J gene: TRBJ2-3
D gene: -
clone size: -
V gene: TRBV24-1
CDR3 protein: CATSDLSGTDTQYF
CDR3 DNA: TGTGCCACCAGTGATTTAAGCGGCACAGATACGCAGTATTTT

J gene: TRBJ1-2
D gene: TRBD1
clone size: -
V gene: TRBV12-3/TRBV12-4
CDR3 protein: CASSLDRVGYTF
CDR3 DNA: TGTGCCAGCAGTCTGGACAGGGTCGGCTACACCTTC

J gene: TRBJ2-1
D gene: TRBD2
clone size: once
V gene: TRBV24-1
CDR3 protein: CATSEAGGPIYEQFF
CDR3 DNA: TGTGCCACCAGTGAGGCGGGGGGGCCTATATATGAGCAGTTCTTC

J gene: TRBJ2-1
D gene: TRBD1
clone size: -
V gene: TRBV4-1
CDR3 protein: CASSQERTGSYNEQFF
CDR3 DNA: TGCGCCAGCAGCCAAGAGAGGACAGGCTCCTACAATGAGCAGTTCTTC

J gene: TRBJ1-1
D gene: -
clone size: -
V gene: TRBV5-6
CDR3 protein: CASSLVRGGSTEAFF
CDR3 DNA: TGTGCCAGCAGCTTGGTCCGCGGGGGAAGCACTGAAGCTTTCTTT

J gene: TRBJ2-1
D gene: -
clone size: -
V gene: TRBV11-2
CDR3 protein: CASSLSRRSSYNEQFF
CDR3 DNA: TGTGCCAGCAGCTTATCTCGGAGGAGCTCCTACAATGAGCAGTTCTTC

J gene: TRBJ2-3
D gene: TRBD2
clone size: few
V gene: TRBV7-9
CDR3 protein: CASSSPRTSGENTQYF
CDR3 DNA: TGTGCCAGCAGCTCCCCTAGGACTAGCGGGGAGAATACGCAGTATTTT

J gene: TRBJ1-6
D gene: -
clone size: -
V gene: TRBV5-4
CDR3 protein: CASSLGGGKGSPLHF
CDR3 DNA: TGTGCCAGCAGCTTGGGAGGAGGGAAGGGCTCACCCCTCCACTTT

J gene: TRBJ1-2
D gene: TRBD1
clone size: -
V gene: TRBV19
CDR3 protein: CASSYLPGQGSYGYTF
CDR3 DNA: TGTGCCAGTAGTTACCTCCCCGGACAGGGATCCTATGGCTACACCTTC

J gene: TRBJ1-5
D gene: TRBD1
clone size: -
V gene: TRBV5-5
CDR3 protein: CASSFGDSLFSQHF
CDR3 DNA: TGTGCCAGCAGCTTCGGGGACAGCCTGTTTTCGCAGCATTTT

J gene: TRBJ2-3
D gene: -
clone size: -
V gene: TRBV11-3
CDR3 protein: CASSLGGANAQYF
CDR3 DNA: TGTGCCAGCAGCTTAGGCGGGGCGAATGCGCAGTATTTT

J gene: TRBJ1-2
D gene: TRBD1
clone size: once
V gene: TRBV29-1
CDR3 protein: CSVEARDRGFDGYTF
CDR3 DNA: TGCAGCGTTGAGGCCCGGGACAGGGGTTTCGATGGCTACACCTTC

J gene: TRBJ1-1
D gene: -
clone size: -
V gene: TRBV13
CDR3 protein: CASSRQDLNTEAFF
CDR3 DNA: TGTGCCAGCAGCCGACAGGATCTGAACACTGAAGCTTTCTTT

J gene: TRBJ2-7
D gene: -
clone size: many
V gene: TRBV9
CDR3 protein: CASSVGRTDYEQYF
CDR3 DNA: TGTGCCAGCAGCGTAGGAAGGACAGACTACGAGCAGTACTTC

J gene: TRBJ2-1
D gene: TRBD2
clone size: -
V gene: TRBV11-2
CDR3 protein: CASSPPDGGTSGNNEQFF
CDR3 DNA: TGTGCCAGCAGCCCACCTGATGGGGGGACTAGCGGGAACAATGAGCAGTTCTTC

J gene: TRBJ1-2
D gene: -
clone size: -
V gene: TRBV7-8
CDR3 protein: CASSLGGGSLYGYTF
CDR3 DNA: TGTGCCAGCAGCTTAGGCGGAGGGTCCCTCTATGGCTACACCTTC

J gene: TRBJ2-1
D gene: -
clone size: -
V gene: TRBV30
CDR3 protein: CAWSMTARGEQFF
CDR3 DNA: TGTGCCTGGAGTATGACCGCCCGGGGTGAGCAGTTCTTC

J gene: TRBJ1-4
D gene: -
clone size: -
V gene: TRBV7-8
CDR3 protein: CASSSLREGRRREKLFF
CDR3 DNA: TGTGCCAGCAGCTCCCTCAGGGAAGGTCGTCGTCGGGAAAAACTGTTTTTT

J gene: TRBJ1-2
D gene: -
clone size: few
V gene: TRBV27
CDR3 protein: CASSLQGRGHYGYTF
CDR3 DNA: TGTGCCAGCAGTTTGCAAGGTAGAGGCCACTATGGCTACACCTTC

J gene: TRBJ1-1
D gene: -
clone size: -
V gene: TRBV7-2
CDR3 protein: CASSLSGTEAFF
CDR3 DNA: TGTGCCAGCAGCTTATCGGGCACTGAAGCTTTCTTT

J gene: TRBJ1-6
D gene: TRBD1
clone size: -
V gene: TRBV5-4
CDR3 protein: CASSHHRGSDNSPLHF
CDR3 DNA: TGTGCCAGCAGTCACCACAGGGGCTCGGATAATTCACCCCTCCACTTT

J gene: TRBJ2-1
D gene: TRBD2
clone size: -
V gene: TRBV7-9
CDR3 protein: CASSAGRGTLAGTYNEQFF
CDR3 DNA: TGTGCCAGCAGCGCGGGAAGGGGGACGCTAGCGGGAACCTACAATGAGCAGTTCTTC

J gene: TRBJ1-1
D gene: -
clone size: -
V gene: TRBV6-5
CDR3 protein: CASRSGTEAFF
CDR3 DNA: TGTGCCAGCAGGAGCGGCACTGAAGCTTTCTTT

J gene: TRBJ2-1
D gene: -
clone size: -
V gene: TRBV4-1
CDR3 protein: CASSQVSDDEQFF
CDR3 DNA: TGCGCCAGCAGCCAAGTTAGCGACGATGAGCAGTTCTTC

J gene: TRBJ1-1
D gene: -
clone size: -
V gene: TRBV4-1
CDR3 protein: CASSQVGQLNTEAFF
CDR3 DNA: TGCGCCAGCAGCCAAGTCGGACAGCTGAACACTGAAGCTTTCTTT

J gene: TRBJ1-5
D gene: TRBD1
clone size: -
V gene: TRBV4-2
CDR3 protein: CASSGTGRDQPQHF
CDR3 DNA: TGTGCCAGCAGCGGGACAGGGCGGGATCAGCCCCAGCATTTT